A single sample gave rise to the 27 T cell receptor beta chains below, sequenced in a study of blood T cell repertoires in COVID-19. TCRdb's copy holds only in-frame clones and misses some; the assay was immunoSEQ multiplex PCR. The sample carries 200,000 to 250,000 clones, more than 80% recorded once. The sequencing input was PBMCs or T cells enriched from blood (not recorded which). These TCRs come from a man in his 60s who had recovered from COVID-19.

V and J are TRBV11-3 and TRBJ2-5; D gene uncertain. The ends were cut back, 1 base at V and 1 base at J, with 10 bases in the middle. The V gene's germline CDR1 is SGHNT and CDR2 YENEEA. The CDR3 is 15 residues long. This CDR3 is CASSLGTIFQETQYF. CDR3 sequence (DNA): TGTGCCAGCAGCTTAGGCACTATCTTCCAAGAGACCCAGTACTTC.

This chain joins TRBV6-2 or TRBV6-3 and TRBJ2-5; 13 positions match TRBD2. This CDR3 is built from 17 residues. Losses at the gene ends were 0 bases for V and 4 bases for J; bases not matched to a gene: 5. CDR1 is MNHEY and CDR2 is SVGEGT in the germline V gene. CDR3 sequence (DNA): TGTGCCAGCAGTTACTCACCGGGACTAGCGGGGATAGAGACCCAGTACTTC. Protein product: CASSYSPGLAGIETQYF.

The rearrangement uses TRBV9 and TRBJ2-6; TRBD1 might be the D (6 bases). V lost 3 bases and J 0 bases, leaving 19 bases between the germline ends. The germline V gene has CDR1 SGDLS and CDR2 YYNGEE. The CDR3 totals 19 residues. The CDR3 coding sequence is TGTGCCAGCAGCGCCTCGGACAGATCCATCTTCTCTGGGGCCAACGTCCTGACTTTC. It yields the protein CASSASDRSIFSGANVLTF. The variable domain in full, with the rest retrieved from reference TRBV9 and TRBJ2-6, is DSGVTQTPKHLITATGQRVTLRCSPRSGDLSVYWYQQSLDQGLQFLIQYYNGEERAKGNILERFSAQQFPDLHSELNLSSLELGDSALYFCASSASDRSIFSGANVLTFGAGSRLTVL.

The chain recombines TRBV11-3 with TRBJ2-1; 8 bases agree with TRBD2. CDR1 is SGHNT and CDR2 is YENEEA in the germline V gene. The CDR3 has 14 amino acids. The V segment lost 1 base and the J segment 10 bases; nucleotides outside the gene matches: 6. The CDR3 reads CASSLVGGAPEQFF. The CDR3 DNA reads as TGTGCCAGCAGCTTAGTCGGGGGGGCCCCCGAGCAGTTCTTC.

The rearrangement joins TRBV24-1 to TRBJ2-1, with TRBD2 matching over 9 bases. This CDR3 contains 21 residues. Germline loops: CDR1 KGHDR, CDR2 SFDVKD. Germline trimming cut 2 bases from V and 4 bases from J; bases unmatched to any gene: 20. The CDR3 reads CATSDSRRAAGGPLSYNEQFF. CDR3 nucleotides: TGTGCCACCAGTGATTCCCGGCGCGCAGCGGGGGGTCCCCTCTCATACAATGAGCAGTTCTTC.

This clone was observed a single time. The rearrangement links TRBV9 to TRBJ2-5; 10 nucleotides agree with TRBD2. CDR1 is SGDLS, CDR2 YYNGEE, per germline. The CDR3 totals 16 residues. V lost 1 base to trimming and J lost 1 base; unmatched junction nucleotides: 4. The CDR3 loop is CASSVSSGGVQETQYF. CDR3 nucleotide sequence: TGTGCCAGCAGCGTATCCAGCGGGGGGGTCCAAGAGACCCAGTACTTC.

V gene TRBV5-1 combines with J gene TRBJ2-6, with 8 bases matching TRBD1. This CDR3 is built from 19 residues. Germline trimming cut 5 bases from V and 0 bases from J; bases unmatched to any gene: 13. Germline CDR1 and CDR2: SGHRS and YFSETQ. CDR3 in amino acids: CASSSRDRSGVSGANVLTF. CDR3 nucleotides: TGCGCCAGCAGTTCGCGGGACAGGAGCGGCGTCTCTGGGGCCAACGTCCTGACTTTC.

A single count supports this clone. The chain couples TRBV4-1 to TRBJ2-5, with 9 bases aligning to TRBD2. The CDR3 runs 16 residues. V lost 4 bases, J lost 6 bases, and 12 bases stayed unmatched. CDR1 is MGHRA and CDR2 is YSYEKL in the germline V gene. CDR3 protein: CASSLDLSGGRKTQYF. The CDR3 DNA sequence: TGCGCCAGCAGCCTAGACCTTAGCGGGGGTAGAAAGACCCAGTACTTC.

The V gene is TRBV6-1, the J gene TRBJ2-5; D is ambiguous. The CDR3 has 14 residues. CDR1 is MNHNS and CDR2 is SASEGT in the germline V gene. Trimming stripped 2 bases from V and 5 bases from J, with 12 bases between. CDR3 residues: CASSENPVGETQYF. Written as DNA, the CDR3 is TGTGCCAGCAGTGAAAATCCGGTCGGGGAGACCCAGTACTTC.

The CDR3 here is CASSLTGSGANVLTF. In DNA form, the CDR3 reads TGTGCCAGCAGCTTGACAGGCTCTGGGGCCAACGTCCTGACTTTC. The chain is built from TRBV11-3 and TRBJ2-6; D is perhaps TRBD1 (6 bases). Per germline, CDR1 SGHNT and CDR2 YENEEA. The CDR3 is 15 residues long. Trimming left V 3 bases short and J 0 bases short, with 6 bases between.

The rearrangement joins TRBV19 to TRBJ1-2; D is possibly TRBD1 (6 bases). The length of the CDR3 is 15 residues. Per the germline V gene, CDR1 is LNHDA and CDR2 is SQIVND (reference sequence). Trimming took 3 bases from V and 4 from J, leaving 15 bases between them. The CDR3: CASSIEDRRGYGYTF. In DNA, the CDR3 is TGTGCCAGTAGTATTGAGGACAGACGAGGCTATGGCTACACCTTC.

The V gene is TRBV24-1, the J gene TRBJ2-1; D is unclear. The V end was cut by 0 bases, the J end by 4 bases, with 12 bases between. Germline loops: CDR1 KGHDR, CDR2 SFDVKD. The CDR3 is 16 residues long. The CDR3 DNA reads as TGTGCCACCAGTGATTTGCAATTCGGGTCGTACAATGAGCAGTTCTTC. As protein: CATSDLQFGSYNEQFF.

The V call is TRBV7-6, the J call TRBJ1-3; 9 bases align to TRBD1. Germline values: CDR1 SGHVS, CDR2 FNYEAQ. The V segment lost 1 base and the J segment 8 bases; nucleotides outside the gene matches: 9. The CDR3 covers 16 residues. The CDR3, as DNA: TGTGCCAGCAGCTTAGGGGGACAGGGCGGCGTAGACACCATATATTTT. Protein: CASSLGGQGGVDTIYF.

The chain recombines TRBV11-2 with TRBJ1-5; no definite D call. CDR3 size: 15 residues. Germline loops: CDR1 SGHAT, CDR2 FQNNGV. V lost 0 bases and J 2 bases, leaving 8 bases between the germline ends. This CDR3 is CASSLDRGGNQPQHF. The CDR3 bases are TGTGCCAGCAGCTTAGATCGGGGTGGCAATCAGCCCCAGCATTTT. Full variable domain (missing parts from reference TRBV11-2 and TRBJ1-5): EAGVAQSPRYKIIEKRQSVAFWCNPISGHATLYWYQQILGQGPKLLIQFQNNGVVDDSQLPKDRFSAERLKGVDSTLKIQPAKLEDSAVYLCASSLDRGGNQPQHFGDGTRLSIL.

V gene TRBV11-3 combines with J gene TRBJ2-3, with D possibly matching TRBD2 (5 bases). Trimming took off 5 bases at V and 6 bases at J, with 9 bases between the two ends. CDR3 length: 12 residues. Germline V CDR1 and CDR2: SGHNT, YENEEA. The CDR3 DNA sequence: TGTGCCAGCAGCCCCCGCGGGGATACGCAGTATTTT. Translation gives CASSPRGDTQYF.

The chain links TRBV7-2 to TRBJ2-7; 11 nucleotides line up with TRBD1. The CDR3 covers 15 residues. Trimming at V came to 5 bases and at J to 5 bases, leaving 8 bases not matched to a gene. Germline V lookup: CDR1 SGHTA, CDR2 FQGNSA. In DNA, the CDR3 is TGTGCCAGCAGCAACGGGGACAGGGGGACCCACGAGCAGTACTTC. Translating gives CASSNGDRGTHEQYF.

The genes are TRBV5-6 and TRBJ1-1; 8 nucleotides align to TRBD1. This CDR3 region has 14 residues. Unmatched junction bases numbered 6, after V lost 5 bases and J lost 3 bases. CDR1 SGHDT and CDR2 YYEEEE come from the germline V gene. This chain's CDR3 is CASSPGQGYTEAFF. The DNA of the CDR3 is TGTGCCAGCAGTCCCGGACAGGGATACACTGAAGCTTTCTTT.

The J gene is TRBJ2-5, the V gene TRBV7-8; D ambiguous. This CDR3 is 15 amino acids long. Trimming pared 4 bases from V and 5 bases from J, leaving 17 bases between. Looked up from germline, CDR1 is SGHVS and CDR2 is FQNEAQ. The CDR3 DNA reads TGTGCCAGCAGCTCTGCCGCTCAAGTCGGGGAGACCCAGTACTTC. Its translation is CASSSAAQVGETQYF.

The chain carries TRBV7-8 and TRBJ1-2; 7 bases map to TRBD1. Germline-derived CDR1 and CDR2 are SGHVS and FQNEAQ. The V and J ends lost 5 bases and 5 bases, in that order; junction bases with no gene match: 2. The CDR3 runs 12 residues. This CDR3 is CASSLTGYGYTF. In DNA form, the CDR3 reads TGTGCCAGCAGCCTGACAGGGTATGGCTACACCTTC.

The CDR3 loop is CATANNRGRVQETQYF. CDR3 in DNA: TGTGCCACAGCAAACAACCGGGGGAGGGTCCAAGAGACCCAGTACTTC. This rearrangement joins TRBV25-1 to TRBJ2-5; 7 nucleotides match TRBD2. The CDR3 extends over 16 amino acids. Germline V lookup: CDR1 MGHDK, CDR2 SYGVNS. With V trimmed by 10 bases and J by 1 base, 15 bases remained unmatched.

The chain carries TRBV6-6 and TRBJ2-2, with 7 bases aligning to TRBD1. In germline, CDR1 is MNHNY, CDR2 SVGAGI (reference sequence). The CDR3 loop spans 14 amino acids. J lost 6 bases, V lost 8 bases, and 9 bases had no gene match. CDR3 DNA: TGTGCCAGCGACCGGGACAGACATGCCGGGGAGCTGTTTTTT. This sequence encodes CASDRDRHAGELFF.

The rearrangement uses TRBV7-2 and TRBJ1-2, with 8 nucleotides matching TRBD1. The CDR3 has 14 residues. Per the germline V gene, CDR1 is SGHTA and CDR2 is FQGNSA. Trimming at V came to 1 base and at J to 8 bases, leaving 6 bases not matched to a gene. The CDR3 DNA reads as TGTGCCAGCAGCTTAGATCGACAGGGGTGGGGCTACACCTTC. Translation gives CASSLDRQGWGYTF.

The chain combines TRBV11-2 with TRBJ1-2, with D tentatively TRBD1 (6 bases). Trimming pared 6 bases from V and 4 bases from J, leaving 15 bases between. Germline CDR1 SGHAT, CDR2 FQNNGV. The CDR3 totals 14 residues. This CDR3 reads CASSSTGTRYGYTF. CDR3 DNA: TGTGCCAGCAGTTCAACCGGGACACGCTATGGCTACACCTTC. The whole variable domain, filled in from reference TRBV11-2 and TRBJ1-2, reads EAGVAQSPRYKIIEKRQSVAFWCNPISGHATLYWYQQILGQGPKLLIQFQNNGVVDDSQLPKDRFSAERLKGVDSTLKIQPAKLEDSAVYLCASSSTGTRYGYTFGSGTRLTVV.

V gene TRBV3-1 (or the pseudogene TRBV3-2) combines with J gene TRBJ2-5; 8 bases line up with TRBD2. V trimming: 4 bases; J trimming: 1 base; junction bases outside the gene matches: 2. The CDR3 runs 14 residues. The germline gives CDR1 LGHDT, CDR2 YNNKEL (reference sequence). The CDR3 DNA reads TGTGCCAGCAGCCTCCGGGGGGGCCAAGAGACCCAGTACTTC. This sequence encodes CASSLRGGQETQYF.

The chain recombines TRBV6-5 with TRBJ1-2; TRBD1 might be the D (6 bases). The germline gives CDR1 MNHEY, CDR2 SVGAGI. This CDR3 is built from 15 residues. V was cut by 6 bases and J by 2 bases, with 16 bases left in between. The chain's CDR3 is CASRATGPTNYGYTF. The CDR3, as DNA: TGTGCCAGCAGGGCAACAGGGCCAACCAACTATGGCTACACCTTC.

The chain links TRBV2 to TRBJ1-3, with D possibly matching TRBD1 (5 bases). Germline V gene lookup returns CDR1 SNHLY and CDR2 FYNNEI. CDR3 length: 16 residues. The V gene lost 3 bases and the J gene lost 3 bases, with 15 bases spanning the gap. CDR3 nucleotide sequence: TGTGCCAGCAGTGATTCGCGTCGGGGGAATGGAAACACCATATATTTT. Protein sequence: CASSDSRRGNGNTIYF.

The chain carries TRBV12-2 and TRBJ2-3; the D call of TRBD2 is as the table states it, not checked on the DNA. TRBV12-2 is given as a pseudogene. CDR3 size: 15 residues. CDR3 region: CASRLGLAGEDTQYF. The CDR3 DNA sequence: TGTGCAAGTCGCTTAGGGCTAGCGGGGGAAGATACGCAGTATTTT.